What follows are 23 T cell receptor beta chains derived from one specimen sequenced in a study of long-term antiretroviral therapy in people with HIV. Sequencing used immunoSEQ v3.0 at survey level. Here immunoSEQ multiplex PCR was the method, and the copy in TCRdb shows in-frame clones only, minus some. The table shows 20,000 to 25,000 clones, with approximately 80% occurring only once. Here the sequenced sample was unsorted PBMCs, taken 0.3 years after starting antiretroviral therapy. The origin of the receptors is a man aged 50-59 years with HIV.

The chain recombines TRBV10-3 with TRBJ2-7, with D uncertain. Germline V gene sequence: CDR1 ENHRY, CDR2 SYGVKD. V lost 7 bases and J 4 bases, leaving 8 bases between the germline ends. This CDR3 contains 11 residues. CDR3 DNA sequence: TGTGCCATCAAGGGCGGATACGAGCAGTACTTC. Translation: CAIKGGYEQYF.

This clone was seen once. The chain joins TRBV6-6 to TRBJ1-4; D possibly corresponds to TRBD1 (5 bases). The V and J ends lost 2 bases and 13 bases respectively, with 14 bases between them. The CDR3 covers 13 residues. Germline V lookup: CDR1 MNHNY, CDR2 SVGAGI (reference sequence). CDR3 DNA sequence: TGTGCCAGCAGTTACATACAGGACCTGGTACTGTTTTTT. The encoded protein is CASSYIQDLVLFF.

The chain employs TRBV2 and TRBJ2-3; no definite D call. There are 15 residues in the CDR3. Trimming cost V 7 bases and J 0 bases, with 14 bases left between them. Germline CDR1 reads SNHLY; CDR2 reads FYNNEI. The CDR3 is CASMRWASSTDTQYF. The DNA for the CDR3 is TGTGCCAGCATGAGATGGGCATCTAGCACAGATACGCAGTATTTT.

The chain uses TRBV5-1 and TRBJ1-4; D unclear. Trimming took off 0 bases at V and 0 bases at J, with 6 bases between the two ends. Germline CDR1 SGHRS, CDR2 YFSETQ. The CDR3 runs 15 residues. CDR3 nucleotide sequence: TGCGCCAGCAGCTTGGACCTCGCAACTAATGAAAAACTGTTTTTT. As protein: CASSLDLATNEKLFF.

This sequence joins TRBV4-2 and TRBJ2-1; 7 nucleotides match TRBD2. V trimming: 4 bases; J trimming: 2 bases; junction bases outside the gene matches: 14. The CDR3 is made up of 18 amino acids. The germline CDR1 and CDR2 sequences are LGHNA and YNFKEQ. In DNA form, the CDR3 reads TGTGCCAGCAGCCGGAGGGGCGGGGGACGCGAGGCCTACAATGAGCAGTTCTTC. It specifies CASSRRGGGREAYNEQFF.

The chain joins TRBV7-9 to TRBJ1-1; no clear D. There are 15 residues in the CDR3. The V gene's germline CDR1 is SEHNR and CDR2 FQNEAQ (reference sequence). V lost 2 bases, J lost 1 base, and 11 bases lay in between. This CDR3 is CASSLRSLQNTEAFF. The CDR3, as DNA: TGTGCCAGCAGCTTACGGTCTCTACAGAACACTGAAGCTTTCTTT.

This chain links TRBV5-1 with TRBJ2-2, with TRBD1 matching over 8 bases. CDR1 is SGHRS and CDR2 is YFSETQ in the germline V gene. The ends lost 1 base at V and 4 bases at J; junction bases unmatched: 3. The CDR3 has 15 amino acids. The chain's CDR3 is CASSLQTGGTGELFF. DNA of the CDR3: TGCGCCAGCAGCTTGCAAACAGGGGGCACCGGGGAGCTGTTTTTT.

This chain's CDR3 is CASSLGFRGPADTQYF. CDR3 coding DNA: TGTGCCAGCAGCTTAGGCTTCCGGGGGCCCGCAGATACGCAGTATTTT. This chain uses TRBV7-3 with TRBJ2-3, with D tentatively TRBD1 or TRBD2 (6 bases each). Germline V gene lookup returns CDR1 SGHTA and CDR2 FQGTGA. The CDR3 spans 16 residues. The V end lost 2 bases, the J end lost 4 bases, and 16 bases lay between the germline ends.

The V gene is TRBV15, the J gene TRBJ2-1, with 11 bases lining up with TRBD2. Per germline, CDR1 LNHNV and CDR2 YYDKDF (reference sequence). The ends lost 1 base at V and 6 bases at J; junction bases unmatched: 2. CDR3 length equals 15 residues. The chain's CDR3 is CATSRVLAGGNEQFF. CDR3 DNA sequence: TGTGCCACCAGCAGAGTCCTAGCGGGGGGCAATGAGCAGTTCTTC.

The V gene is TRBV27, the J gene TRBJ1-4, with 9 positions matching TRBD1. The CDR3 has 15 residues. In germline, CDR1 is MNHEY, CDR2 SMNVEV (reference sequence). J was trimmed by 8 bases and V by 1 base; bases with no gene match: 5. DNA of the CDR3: TGTGCCAGCAGTTTATTCACAGGGGGCAACGAAAAACTGTTTTTT. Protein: CASSLFTGGNEKLFF.

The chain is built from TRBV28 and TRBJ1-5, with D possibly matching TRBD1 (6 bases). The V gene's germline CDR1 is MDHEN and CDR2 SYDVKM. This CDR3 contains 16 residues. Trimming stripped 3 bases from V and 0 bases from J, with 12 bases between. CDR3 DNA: TGTGCCAGCAGTTTTGGCGCAGGGGATAGCAATCAGCCCCAGCATTTT. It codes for CASSFGAGDSNQPQHF.

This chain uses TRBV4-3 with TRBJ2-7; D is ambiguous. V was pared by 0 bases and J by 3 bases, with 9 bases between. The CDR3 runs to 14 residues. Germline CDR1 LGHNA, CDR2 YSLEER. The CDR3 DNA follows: TGCGCCAGCAGCCAAGACAGGAGATTCTACGAGCAGTACTTC. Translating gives CASSQDRRFYEQYF.

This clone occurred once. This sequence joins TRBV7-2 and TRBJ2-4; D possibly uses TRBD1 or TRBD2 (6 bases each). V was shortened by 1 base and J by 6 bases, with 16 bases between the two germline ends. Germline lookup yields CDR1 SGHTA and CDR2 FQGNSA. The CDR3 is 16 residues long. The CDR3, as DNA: TGTGCCAGCAGCTTAGTAGGGGACGGAGGGGGAAACATTCAGTACTTC. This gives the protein CASSLVGDGGGNIQYF. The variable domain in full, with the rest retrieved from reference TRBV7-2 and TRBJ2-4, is GAGVSQSPSNKVTEKGKDVELRCDPISGHTALYWYRQSLGQGLEFLIYFQGNSAPDKSGLPSDRFSAERTGGSVSTLTIQRTQQEDSAVYLCASSLVGDGGGNIQYFGAGTRLSVL.

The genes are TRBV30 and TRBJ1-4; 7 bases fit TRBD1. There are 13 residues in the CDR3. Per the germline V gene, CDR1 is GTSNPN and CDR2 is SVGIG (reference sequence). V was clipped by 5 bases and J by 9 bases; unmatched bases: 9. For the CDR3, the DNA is TGTGCCTGGCGAGGGACAGCTTCGCAAAAACTGTTTTTT. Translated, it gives CAWRGTASQKLFF.

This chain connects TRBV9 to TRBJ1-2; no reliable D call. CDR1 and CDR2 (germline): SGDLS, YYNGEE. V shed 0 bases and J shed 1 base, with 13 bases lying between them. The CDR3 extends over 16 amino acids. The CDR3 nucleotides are TGTGCCAGCAGCGTAGCCCCGGACCGGCTTAACTATGGCTACACCTTC. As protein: CASSVAPDRLNYGYTF.

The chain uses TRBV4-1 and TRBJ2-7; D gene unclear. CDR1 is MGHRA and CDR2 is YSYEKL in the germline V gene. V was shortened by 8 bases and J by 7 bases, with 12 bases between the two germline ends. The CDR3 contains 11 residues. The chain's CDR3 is CASGQVGEQYF. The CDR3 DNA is TGCGCCAGCGGGCAGGTGGGAGAGCAGTACTTC.

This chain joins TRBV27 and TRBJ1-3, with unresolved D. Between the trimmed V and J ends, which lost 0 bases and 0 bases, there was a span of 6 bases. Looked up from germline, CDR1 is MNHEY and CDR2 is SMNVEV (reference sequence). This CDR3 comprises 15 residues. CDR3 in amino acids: CASSLSFNSGNTIYF. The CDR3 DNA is TGTGCCAGCAGTTTATCGTTCAACTCTGGAAACACCATATATTTT.

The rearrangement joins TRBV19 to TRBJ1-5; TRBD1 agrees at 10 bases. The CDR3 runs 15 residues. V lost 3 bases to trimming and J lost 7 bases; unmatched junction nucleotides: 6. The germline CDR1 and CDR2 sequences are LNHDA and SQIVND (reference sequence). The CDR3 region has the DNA TGTGCCAGTAGTATCGGACAGGGGGGAGGACAGCCCCAGCATTTT. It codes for CASSIGQGGGQPQHF. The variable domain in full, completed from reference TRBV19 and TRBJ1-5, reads DGGITQSPKYLFRKEGQNVTLSCEQNLNHDAMYWYRQDPGQGLRLIYYSQIVNDFQKGDIAEGYSVSREKKESFPLTVTSAQKNPTAFYLCASSIGQGGGQPQHFGDGTRLSIL.

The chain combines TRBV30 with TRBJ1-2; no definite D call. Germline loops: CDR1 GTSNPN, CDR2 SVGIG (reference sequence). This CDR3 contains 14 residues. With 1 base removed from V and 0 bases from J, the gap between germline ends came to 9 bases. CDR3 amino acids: CAWSGGFANYGYTF. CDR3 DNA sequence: TGTGCCTGGAGTGGAGGGTTTGCTAACTATGGCTACACCTTC.

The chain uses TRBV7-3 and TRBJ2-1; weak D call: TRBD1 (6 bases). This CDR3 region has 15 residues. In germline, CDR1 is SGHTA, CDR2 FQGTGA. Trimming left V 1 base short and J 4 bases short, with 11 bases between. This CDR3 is CASSLIGQSYNEQFF. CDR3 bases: TGTGCCAGCAGCTTAATTGGACAGAGTTACAATGAGCAGTTCTTC.

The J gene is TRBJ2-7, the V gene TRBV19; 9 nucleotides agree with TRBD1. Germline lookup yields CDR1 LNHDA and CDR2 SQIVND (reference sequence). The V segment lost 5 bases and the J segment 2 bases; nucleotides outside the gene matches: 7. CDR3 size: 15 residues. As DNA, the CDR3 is TGTGCCAGTAGTCCCCGGGACAGGGTACCCTACGAGCAGTACTTC. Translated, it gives CASSPRDRVPYEQYF.

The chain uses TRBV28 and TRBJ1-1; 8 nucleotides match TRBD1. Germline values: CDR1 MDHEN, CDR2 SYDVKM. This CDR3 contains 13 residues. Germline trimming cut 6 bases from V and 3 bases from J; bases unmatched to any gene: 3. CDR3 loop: CASRLQGDTEAFF. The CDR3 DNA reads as TGTGCCAGCAGGCTACAGGGGGACACTGAAGCTTTCTTT.

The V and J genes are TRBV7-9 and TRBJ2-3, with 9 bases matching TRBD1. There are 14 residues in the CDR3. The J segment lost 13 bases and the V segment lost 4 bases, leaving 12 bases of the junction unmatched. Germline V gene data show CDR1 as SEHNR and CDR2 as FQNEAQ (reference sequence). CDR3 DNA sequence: TGTGCCAGCAGCTCCAAGGGACGGACAGGGGTAGAGTATTTT. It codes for CASSSKGRTGVEYF.